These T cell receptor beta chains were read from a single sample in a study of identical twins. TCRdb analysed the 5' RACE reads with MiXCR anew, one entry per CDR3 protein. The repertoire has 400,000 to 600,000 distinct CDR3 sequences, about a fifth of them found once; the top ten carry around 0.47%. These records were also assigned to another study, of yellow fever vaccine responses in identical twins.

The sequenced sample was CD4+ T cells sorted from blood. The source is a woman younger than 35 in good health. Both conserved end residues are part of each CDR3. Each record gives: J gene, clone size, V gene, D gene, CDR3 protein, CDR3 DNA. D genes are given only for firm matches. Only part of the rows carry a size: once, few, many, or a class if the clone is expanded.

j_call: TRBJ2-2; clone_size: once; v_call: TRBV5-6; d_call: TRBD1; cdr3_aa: CASNEQGGTGELFF; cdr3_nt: TGTGCCAGCAACGAACAGGGGGGAACCGGGGAGCTGTTTTTT
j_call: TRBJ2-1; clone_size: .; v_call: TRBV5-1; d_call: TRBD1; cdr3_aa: CASSLGRGLYNEQFF; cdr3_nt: TGCGCCAGCAGCTTGGGTAGGGGGCTCTACAATGAGCAGTTCTTC
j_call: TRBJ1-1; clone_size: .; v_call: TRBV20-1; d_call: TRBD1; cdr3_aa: CSARVAAGGKDTEAFF; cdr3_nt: TGCAGTGCTAGAGTCGCGGCAGGGGGCAAGGACACTGAAGCTTTCTTT
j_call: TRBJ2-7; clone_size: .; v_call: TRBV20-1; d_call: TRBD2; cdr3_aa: CSARDIAGAGRYEQYF; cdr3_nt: TGCAGTGCTAGAGACATAGCGGGAGCGGGTAGATACGAGCAGTACTTC
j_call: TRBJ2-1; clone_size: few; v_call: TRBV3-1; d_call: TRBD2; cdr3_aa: CASSREGHEQFF; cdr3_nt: TGTGCCAGCAGCCGGGAGGGCCATGAGCAGTTCTTC
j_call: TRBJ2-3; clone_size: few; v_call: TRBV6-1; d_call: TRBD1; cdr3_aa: CASSRQGFSDTQYF; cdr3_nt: TGTGCCAGCAGTAGACAGGGTTTCTCAGATACGCAGTATTTT
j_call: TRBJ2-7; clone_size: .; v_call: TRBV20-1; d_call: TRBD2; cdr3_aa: CSASIIAGGSYEQYF; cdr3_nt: TGCAGTGCTAGCATTATAGCGGGAGGCTCCTACGAGCAGTACTTC
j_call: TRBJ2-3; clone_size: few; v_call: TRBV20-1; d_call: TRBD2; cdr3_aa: CSARAPGGLWRDTQYF; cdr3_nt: TGCAGTGCTAGGGCCCCGGGGGGACTATGGCGCGATACGCAGTATTTT
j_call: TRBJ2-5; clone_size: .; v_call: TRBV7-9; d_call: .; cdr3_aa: CASSLKQETQYF; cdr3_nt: TGTGCCAGCAGCCTGAAGCAAGAGACCCAGTACTTC
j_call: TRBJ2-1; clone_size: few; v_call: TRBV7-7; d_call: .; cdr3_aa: CASSLRQESSYNEQFF; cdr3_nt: TGTGCCAGCAGCCTCCGACAGGAGAGCTCCTACAATGAGCAGTTCTTC
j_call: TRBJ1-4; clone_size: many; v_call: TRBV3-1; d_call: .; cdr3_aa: CASSQDSTGSNEKLFF; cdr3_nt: TGCGCCAGCAGCCAAGATTCAACAGGGTCTAATGAAAAACTGTTTTTT
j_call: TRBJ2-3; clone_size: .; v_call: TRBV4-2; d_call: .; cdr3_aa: CASSQASGTPDTQYF; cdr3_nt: TGTGCCAGCAGCCAAGCCTCCGGGACCCCAGATACGCAGTATTTT
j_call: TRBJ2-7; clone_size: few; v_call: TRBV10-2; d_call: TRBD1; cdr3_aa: CAVRDSRPSYEQYF; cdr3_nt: TGCGCCGTCCGGGACAGTCGACCTTCCTACGAGCAGTACTTC
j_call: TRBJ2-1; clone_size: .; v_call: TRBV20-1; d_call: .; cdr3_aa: CSARDWGRYNEQFF; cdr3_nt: TGCAGTGCCAGAGATTGGGGGCGATACAATGAGCAGTTCTTC
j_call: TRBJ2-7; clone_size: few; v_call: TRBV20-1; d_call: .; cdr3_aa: CSASPFRTTYEQYF; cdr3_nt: TGCAGTGCTAGTCCATTTAGGACCACCTACGAGCAGTACTTC
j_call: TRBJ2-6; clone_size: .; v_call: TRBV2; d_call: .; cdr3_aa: CASCPGESGANVLTF; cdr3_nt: TGTGCCAGCTGCCCGGGTGAATCTGGGGCCAACGTCCTGACTTTC
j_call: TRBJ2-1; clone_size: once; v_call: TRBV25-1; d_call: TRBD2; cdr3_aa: CASSEPSGGYNEQFF; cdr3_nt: TGTGCCAGCAGTGAACCTAGCGGGGGGTACAATGAGCAGTTCTTC
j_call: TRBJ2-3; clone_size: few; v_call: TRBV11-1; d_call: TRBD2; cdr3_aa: CASSLEVPLAGSSTDTQYF; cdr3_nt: TGTGCCAGCAGCTTAGAAGTCCCGCTAGCGGGCTCTAGCACAGATACGCAGTATTTT
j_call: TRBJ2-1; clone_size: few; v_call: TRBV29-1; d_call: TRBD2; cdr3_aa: CSVSLAVWSSYNEQFF; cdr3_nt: TGCAGCGTTTCACTAGCGGTATGGAGCTCCTACAATGAGCAGTTCTTC
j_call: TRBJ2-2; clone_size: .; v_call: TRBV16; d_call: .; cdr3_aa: CASSQLGGDHRALNTGELFF; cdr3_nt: TGTGCCAGCAGCCAATTGGGGGGAGACCACAGGGCGCTGAACACCGGGGAGCTGTTTTTT
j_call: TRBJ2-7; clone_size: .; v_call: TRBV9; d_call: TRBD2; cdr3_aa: CASSPTSGAYEQYF; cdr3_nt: TGTGCCAGCAGTCCTACTAGCGGAGCCTACGAGCAGTACTTC
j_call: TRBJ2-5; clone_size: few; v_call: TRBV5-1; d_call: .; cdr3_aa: CASSLWAGSIQETQYF; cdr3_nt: TGCGCCAGCAGCTTGTGGGCAGGGTCCATCCAAGAGACCCAGTACTTC
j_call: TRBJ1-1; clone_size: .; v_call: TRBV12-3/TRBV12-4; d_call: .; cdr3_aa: CASSNARNTEAFF; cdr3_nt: TGTGCCAGCAGCAACGCAAGGAACACTGAAGCTTTCTTT
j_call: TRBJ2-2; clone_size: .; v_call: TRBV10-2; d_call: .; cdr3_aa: CASGRGNTGELFF; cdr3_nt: TGCGCCAGTGGGCGGGGGAACACCGGGGAGCTGTTTTTT
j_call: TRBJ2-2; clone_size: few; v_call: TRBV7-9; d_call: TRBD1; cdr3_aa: CASSRTGATGELFF; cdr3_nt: TGTGCCAGCAGCAGGACAGGGGCCACCGGGGAGCTGTTTTTT
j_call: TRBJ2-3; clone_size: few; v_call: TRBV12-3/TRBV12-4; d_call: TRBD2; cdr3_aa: CASRPSASGWGYTDTQYF; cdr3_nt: TGTGCCAGCAGACCCTCGGCTAGCGGGTGGGGATACACAGATACGCAGTATTTT
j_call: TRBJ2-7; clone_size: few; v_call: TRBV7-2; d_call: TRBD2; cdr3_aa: CASSRPLAAYEQYF; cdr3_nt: TGTGCCAGCAGCCGCCCACTAGCGGCCTACGAGCAGTACTTC